This T cell receptor beta chain was sequenced during a study of blood T cell repertoires in COVID-19. Germline-derived CDR1 and CDR2 are MNHEY and SMNVEV (reference sequence). The CDR3 runs 16 residues. Germline trimming cut 4 bases from V and 3 bases from J; bases unmatched to any gene: 6. The assay was immunoSEQ multiplex PCR, and TCRdb's table has in-frame clones only and misses some. This sample has 95,000 to 150,000 clones, with 75% to 90% found just once. This receptor was taken from a man aged 65 to 85 with active or convalescent COVID-19. Specimen: peripheral blood. The rearrangement joins TRBV27 to TRBJ2-7, with 13 bases lining up with TRBD2. As DNA, the CDR3 is TGTGCCAGCAGTTCCCTGGGGACTAGCGGGAACTACGAGCAGTACTTC. It specifies CASSSLGTSGNYEQYF.